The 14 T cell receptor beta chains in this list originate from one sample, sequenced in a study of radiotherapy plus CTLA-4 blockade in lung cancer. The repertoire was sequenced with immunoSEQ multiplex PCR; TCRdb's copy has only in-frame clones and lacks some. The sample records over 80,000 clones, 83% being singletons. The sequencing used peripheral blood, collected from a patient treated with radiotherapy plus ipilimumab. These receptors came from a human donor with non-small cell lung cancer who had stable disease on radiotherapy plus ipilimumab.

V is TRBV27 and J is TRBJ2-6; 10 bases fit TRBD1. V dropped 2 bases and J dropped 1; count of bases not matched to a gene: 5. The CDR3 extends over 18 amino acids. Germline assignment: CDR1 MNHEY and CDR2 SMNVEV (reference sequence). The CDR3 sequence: CASSLVGQGDSGANVLTF. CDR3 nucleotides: TGTGCCAGCAGTTTAGTAGGACAGGGGGATTCTGGGGCCAACGTCCTGACTTTC.

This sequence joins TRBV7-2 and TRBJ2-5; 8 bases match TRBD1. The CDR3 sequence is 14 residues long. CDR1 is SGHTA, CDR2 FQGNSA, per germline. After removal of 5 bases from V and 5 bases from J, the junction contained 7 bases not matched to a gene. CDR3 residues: CASSPRTGRETQYF. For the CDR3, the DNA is TGTGCCAGCAGCCCGCGGACAGGGAGGGAGACCCAGTACTTC.

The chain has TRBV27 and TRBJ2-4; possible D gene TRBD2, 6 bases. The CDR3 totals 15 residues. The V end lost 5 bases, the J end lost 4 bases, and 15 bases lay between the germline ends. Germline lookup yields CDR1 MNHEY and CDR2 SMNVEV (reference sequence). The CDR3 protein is CASSPWGEPKNIQYF. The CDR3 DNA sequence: TGTGCCAGCAGTCCGTGGGGGGAACCAAAAAACATTCAGTACTTC.

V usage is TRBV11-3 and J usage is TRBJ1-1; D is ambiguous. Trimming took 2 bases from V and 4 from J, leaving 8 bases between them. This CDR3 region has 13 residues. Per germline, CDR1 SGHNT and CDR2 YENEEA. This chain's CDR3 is CASSLRPGTEAFF. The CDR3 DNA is TGTGCCAGCAGCTTAAGACCGGGCACTGAAGCTTTCTTT.

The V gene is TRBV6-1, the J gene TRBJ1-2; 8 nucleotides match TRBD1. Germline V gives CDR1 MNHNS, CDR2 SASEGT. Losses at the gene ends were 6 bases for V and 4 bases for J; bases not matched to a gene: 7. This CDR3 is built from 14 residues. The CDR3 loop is CASSFTGGVYGYTF. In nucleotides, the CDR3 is TGTGCCAGCAGCTTCACAGGGGGTGTCTATGGCTACACCTTC.

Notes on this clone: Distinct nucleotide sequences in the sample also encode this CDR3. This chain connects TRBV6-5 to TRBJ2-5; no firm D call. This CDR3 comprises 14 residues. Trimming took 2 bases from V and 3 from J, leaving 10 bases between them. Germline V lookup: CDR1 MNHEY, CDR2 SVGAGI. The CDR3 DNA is TGTGCCAGCAGTTACCGAACTGAGAAAGAGACCCAGTACTTC. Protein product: CASSYRTEKETQYF.

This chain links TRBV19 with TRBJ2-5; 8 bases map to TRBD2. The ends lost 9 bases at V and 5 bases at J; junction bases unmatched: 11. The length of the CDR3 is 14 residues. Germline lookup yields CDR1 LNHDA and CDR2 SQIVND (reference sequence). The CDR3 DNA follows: TGTGCCAGCAGCCGGGGGGGAGTGGAGGAGACCCAGTACTTC. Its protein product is CASSRGGVEETQYF.

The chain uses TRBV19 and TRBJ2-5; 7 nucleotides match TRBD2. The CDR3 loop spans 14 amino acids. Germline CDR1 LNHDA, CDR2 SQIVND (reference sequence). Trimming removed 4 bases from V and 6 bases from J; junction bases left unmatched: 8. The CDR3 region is CASSTPGLDKTQYF. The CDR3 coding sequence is TGTGCCAGTAGTACCCCAGGACTAGACAAGACCCAGTACTTC. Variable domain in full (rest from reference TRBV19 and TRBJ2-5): DGGITQSPKYLFRKEGQNVTLSCEQNLNHDAMYWYRQDPGQGLRLIYYSQIVNDFQKGDIAEGYSVSREKKESFPLTVTSAQKNPTAFYLCASSTPGLDKTQYFGPGTRLLVL.

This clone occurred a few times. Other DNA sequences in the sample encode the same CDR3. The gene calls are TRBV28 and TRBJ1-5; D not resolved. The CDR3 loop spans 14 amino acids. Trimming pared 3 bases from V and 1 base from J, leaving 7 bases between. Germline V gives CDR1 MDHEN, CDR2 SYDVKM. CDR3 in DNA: TGTGCCAGCAGTTTCTCGGGAAGCAATCAGCCCCAGCATTTT. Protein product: CASSFSGSNQPQHF.

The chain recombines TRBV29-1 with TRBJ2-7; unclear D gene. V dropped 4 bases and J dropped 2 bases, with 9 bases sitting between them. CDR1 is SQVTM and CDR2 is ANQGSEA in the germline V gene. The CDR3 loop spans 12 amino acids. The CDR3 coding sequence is TGCAGCGTTGTACTGTCGACCTACGAGCAGTACTTC. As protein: CSVVLSTYEQYF.

The CDR3 DNA sequence: TGTGCCAGCAGCCAGGGTGGACTCACAGATACGCAGTATTTT. Amino acid sequence: CASSQGGLTDTQYF. The chain combines TRBV5-4 with TRBJ2-3; the D gene could be TRBD1 or TRBD2 (5 bases each). Per germline, CDR1 SGHNT and CDR2 YYREEE (reference sequence). Trimming cost V 4 bases and J 2 bases, with 11 bases left between them. This CDR3 is 14 amino acids long.

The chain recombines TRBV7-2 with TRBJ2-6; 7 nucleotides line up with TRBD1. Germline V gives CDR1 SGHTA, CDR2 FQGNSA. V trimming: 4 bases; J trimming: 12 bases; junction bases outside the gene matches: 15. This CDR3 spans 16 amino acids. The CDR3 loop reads CASSSTATGYAGVLTF. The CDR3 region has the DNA TGTGCCAGCAGCTCCACGGCGACAGGGTACGCTGGCGTCCTGACTTTC.

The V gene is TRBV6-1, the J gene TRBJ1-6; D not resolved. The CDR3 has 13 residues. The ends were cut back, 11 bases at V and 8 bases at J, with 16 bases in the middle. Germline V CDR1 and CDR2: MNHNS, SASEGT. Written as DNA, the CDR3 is TGTGCCGCGGAGAAAGGTCTCTATTCACCCCTCCACTTT. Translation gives CAAEKGLYSPLHF.

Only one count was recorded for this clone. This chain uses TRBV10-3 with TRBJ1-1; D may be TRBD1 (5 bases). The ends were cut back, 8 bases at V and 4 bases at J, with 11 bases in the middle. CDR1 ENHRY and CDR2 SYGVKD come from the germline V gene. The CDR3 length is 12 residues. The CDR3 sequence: CAIGRGGTEAFF. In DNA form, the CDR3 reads TGTGCCATCGGCCGGGGGGGCACTGAAGCTTTCTTT.